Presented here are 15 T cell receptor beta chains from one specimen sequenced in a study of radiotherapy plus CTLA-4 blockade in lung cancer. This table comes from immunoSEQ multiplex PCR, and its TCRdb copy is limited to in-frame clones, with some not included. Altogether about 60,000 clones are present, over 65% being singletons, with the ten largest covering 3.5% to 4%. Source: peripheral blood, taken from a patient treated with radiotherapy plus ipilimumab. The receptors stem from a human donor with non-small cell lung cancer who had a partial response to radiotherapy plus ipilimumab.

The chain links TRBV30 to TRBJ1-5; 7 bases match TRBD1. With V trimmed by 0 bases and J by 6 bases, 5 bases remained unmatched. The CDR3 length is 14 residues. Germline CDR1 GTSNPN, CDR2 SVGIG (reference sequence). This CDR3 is CAWSVGTGVQPQHF. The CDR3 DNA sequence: TGTGCCTGGAGTGTAGGTACAGGGGTTCAGCCCCAGCATTTT.

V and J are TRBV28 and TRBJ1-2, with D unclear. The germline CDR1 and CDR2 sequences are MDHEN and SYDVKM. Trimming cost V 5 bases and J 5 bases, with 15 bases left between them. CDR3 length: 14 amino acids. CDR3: CASSPLTGYYGYTF. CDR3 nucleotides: TGTGCCAGCAGTCCCCTAACGGGTTATTATGGCTACACCTTC.

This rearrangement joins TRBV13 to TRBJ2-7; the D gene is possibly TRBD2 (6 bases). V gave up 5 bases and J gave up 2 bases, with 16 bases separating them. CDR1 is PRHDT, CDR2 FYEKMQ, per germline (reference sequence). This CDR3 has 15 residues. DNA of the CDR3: TGTGCCAGCAGCCGAACCGGGACTTCCCCCTACGAGCAGTACTTC. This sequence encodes CASSRTGTSPYEQYF.

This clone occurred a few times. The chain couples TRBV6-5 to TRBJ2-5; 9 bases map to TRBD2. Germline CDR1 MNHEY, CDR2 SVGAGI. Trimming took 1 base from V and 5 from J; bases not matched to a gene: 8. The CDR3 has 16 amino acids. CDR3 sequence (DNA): TGTGCCAGCAGTTACTTAGGCCCTAGCGGGGCTGAGACCCAGTACTTC. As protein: CASSYLGPSGAETQYF.

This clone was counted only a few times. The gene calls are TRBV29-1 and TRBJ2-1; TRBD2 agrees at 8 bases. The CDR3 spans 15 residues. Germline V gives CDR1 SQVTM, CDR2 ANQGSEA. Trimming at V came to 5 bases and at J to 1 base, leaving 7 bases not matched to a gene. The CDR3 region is CSVIGGGTSYNEQFF. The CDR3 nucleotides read TGCAGCGTTATTGGCGGGGGGACATCCTACAATGAGCAGTTCTTC.

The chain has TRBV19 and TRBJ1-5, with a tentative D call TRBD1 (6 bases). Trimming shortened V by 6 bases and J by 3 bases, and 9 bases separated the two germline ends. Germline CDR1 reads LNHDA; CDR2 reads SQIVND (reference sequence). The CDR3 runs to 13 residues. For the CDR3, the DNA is TGTGCCAGTAGACAGGGAATCAATCAGCCCCAGCATTTT. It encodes CASRQGINQPQHF.

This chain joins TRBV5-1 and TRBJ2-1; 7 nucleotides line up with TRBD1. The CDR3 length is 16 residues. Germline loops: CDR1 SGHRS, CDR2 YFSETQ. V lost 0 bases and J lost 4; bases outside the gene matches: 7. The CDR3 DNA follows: TGCGCCAGCAGCTTGGGGAGACAGGGCCCTTACAATGAGCAGTTCTTC. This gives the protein CASSLGRQGPYNEQFF.

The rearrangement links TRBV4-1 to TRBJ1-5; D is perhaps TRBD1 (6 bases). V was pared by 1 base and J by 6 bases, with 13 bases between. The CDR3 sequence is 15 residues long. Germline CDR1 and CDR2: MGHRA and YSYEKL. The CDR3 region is CASSQATGQSQPQHF. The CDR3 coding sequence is TGCGCCAGCAGCCAAGCCACAGGGCAATCTCAGCCCCAGCATTTT.

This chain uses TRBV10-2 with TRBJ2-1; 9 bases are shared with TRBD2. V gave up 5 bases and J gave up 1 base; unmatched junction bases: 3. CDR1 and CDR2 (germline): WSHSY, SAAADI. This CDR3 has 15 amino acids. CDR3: CASSSSGGSYNEQFF. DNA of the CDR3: TGCGCCAGCAGTTCGAGCGGGGGGTCCTACAATGAGCAGTTCTTC.

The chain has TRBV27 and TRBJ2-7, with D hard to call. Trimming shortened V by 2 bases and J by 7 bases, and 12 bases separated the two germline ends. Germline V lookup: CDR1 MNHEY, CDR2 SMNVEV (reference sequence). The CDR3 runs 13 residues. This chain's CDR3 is CASSLRAGTEQYF. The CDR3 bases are TGTGCCAGCAGTTTACGCGCAGGAACAGAGCAGTACTTC.

In DNA form, the CDR3 reads TGTGCCAGCAGTCCTGACAGGAATCAGCCCCAGCATTTT. Its protein is CASSPDRNQPQHF. V is TRBV6-5 and J is TRBJ1-5, with D maybe TRBD1 (6 bases). Germline assignment: CDR1 MNHEY and CDR2 SVGAGI. Trimming shortened V by 5 bases and J by 4 bases, and 9 bases separated the two germline ends. CDR3 length: 13 amino acids.

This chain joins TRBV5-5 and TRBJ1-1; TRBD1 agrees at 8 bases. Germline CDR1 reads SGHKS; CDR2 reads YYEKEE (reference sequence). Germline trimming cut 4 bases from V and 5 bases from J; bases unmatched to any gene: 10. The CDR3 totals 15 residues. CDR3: CASSLAQGARTEAFF. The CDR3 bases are TGTGCCAGCAGCCTGGCGCAGGGGGCTAGAACTGAAGCTTTCTTT.

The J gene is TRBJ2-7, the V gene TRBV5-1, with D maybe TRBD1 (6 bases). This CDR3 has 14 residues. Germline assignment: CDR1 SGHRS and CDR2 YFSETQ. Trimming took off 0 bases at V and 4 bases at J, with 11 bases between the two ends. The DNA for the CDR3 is TGCGCCAGCAGCTTGGCCACAGGGCCGTACGAGCAGTACTTC. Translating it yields CASSLATGPYEQYF.

The CDR3 nucleotides are TGTGCCAGCAGTTCTAGGACAGGGGGAATTGCTTTCTTT. Amino acids: CASSSRTGGIAFF. This rearrangement joins TRBV6-6 to TRBJ1-1; 10 bases map to TRBD1. The CDR3 runs to 13 residues. Germline trimming cut 4 bases from V and 11 bases from J; bases unmatched to any gene: 7. CDR1 and CDR2 (germline): MNHNY, SVGAGI (reference sequence).

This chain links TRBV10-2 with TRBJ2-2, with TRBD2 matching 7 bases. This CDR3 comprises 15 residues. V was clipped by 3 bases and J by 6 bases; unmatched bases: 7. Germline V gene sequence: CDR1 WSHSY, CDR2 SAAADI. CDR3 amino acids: CASSEPGGWAGELFF. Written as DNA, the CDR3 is TGCGCCAGCAGTGAACCGGGGGGTTGGGCCGGGGAGCTGTTTTTT.